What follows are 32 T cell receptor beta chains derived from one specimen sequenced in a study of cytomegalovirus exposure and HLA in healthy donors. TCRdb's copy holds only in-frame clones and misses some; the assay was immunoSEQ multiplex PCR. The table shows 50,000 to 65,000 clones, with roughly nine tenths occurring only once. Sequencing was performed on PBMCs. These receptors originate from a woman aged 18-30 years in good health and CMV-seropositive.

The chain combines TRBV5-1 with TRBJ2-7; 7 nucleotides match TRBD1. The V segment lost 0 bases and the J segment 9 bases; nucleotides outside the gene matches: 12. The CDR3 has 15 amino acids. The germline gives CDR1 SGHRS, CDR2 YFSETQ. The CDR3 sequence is CASSLVADRDNRQYF. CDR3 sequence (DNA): TGCGCCAGCAGCTTGGTGGCCGACAGGGATAATAGGCAGTACTTC.

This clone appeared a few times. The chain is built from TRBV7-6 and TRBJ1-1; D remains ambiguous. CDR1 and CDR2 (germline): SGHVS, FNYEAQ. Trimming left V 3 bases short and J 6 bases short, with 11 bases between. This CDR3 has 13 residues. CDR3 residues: CASSLGMGAEAFF. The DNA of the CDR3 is TGTGCCAGCAGCTTGGGCATGGGCGCTGAAGCTTTCTTT.

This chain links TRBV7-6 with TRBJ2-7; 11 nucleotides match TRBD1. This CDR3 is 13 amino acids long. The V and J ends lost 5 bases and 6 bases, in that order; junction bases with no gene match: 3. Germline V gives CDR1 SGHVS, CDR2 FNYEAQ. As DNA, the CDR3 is TGTGCCAGCAGCCCGGGACAGGGGGGCGAGCAGTACTTC. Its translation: CASSPGQGGEQYF.

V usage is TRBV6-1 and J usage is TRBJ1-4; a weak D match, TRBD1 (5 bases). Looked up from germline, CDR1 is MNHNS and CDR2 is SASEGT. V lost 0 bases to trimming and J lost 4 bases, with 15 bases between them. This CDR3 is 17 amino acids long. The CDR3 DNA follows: TGTGCCAGCAGTGAAGCCCCAGAGACAGTTTATAATGAAAAACTGTTTTTT. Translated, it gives CASSEAPETVYNEKLFF.

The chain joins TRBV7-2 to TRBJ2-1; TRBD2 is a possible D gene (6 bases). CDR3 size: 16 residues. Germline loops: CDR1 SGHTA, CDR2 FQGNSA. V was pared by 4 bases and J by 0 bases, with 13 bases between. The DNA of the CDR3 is TGTGCCAGCAGCTCGAGACTAGTCAGCTCCTACAATGAGCAGTTCTTC. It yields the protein CASSSRLVSSYNEQFF.

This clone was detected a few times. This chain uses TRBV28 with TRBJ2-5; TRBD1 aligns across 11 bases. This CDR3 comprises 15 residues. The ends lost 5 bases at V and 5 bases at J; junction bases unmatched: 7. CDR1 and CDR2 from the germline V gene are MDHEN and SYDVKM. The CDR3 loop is CASSPGQGDVETQYF. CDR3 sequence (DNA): TGTGCCAGCAGTCCGGGACAGGGGGACGTCGAGACCCAGTACTTC.

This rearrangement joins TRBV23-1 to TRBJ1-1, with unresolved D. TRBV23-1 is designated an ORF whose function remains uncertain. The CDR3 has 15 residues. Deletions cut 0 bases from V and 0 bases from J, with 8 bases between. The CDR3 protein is CASSQSPGLNTEAFF. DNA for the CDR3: TGCGCCAGCAGTCAATCGCCAGGATTGAACACTGAAGCTTTCTTT.

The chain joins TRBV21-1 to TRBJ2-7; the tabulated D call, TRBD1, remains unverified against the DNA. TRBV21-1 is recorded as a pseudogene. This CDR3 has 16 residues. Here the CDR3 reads CASSKEPWTAAYEQYF. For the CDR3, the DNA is TGTGCCAGCAGCAAAGAGCCTTGGACAGCAGCCTACGAGCAGTACTTC.

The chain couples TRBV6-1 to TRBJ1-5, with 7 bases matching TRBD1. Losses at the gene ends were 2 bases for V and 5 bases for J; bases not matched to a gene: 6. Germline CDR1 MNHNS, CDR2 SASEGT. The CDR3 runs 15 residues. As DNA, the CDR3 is TGTGCCAGCAGTGAAACAGGGGCCGGAGATCAGCCCCAGCATTTT. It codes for CASSETGAGDQPQHF.

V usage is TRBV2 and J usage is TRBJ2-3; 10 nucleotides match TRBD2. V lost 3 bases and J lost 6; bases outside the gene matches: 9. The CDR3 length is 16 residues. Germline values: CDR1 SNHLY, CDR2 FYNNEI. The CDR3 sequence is CASSEELAGLKDTQYF. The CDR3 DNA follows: TGTGCCAGCAGTGAGGAACTAGCGGGGCTAAAGGATACGCAGTATTTT.

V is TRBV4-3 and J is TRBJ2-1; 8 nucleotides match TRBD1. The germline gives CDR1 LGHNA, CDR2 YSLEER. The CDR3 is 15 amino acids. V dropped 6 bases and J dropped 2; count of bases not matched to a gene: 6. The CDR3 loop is CASSETGVTYNEQFF. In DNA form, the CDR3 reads TGCGCCAGCAGTGAGACAGGGGTCACCTACAATGAGCAGTTCTTC.

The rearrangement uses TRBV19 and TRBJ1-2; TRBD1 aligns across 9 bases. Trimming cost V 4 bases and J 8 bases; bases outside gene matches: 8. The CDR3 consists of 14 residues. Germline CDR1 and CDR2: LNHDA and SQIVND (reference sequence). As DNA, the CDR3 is TGTGCCAGTAGTAAGGACGGGACAGGGCTAGGCTACACCTTC. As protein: CASSKDGTGLGYTF.

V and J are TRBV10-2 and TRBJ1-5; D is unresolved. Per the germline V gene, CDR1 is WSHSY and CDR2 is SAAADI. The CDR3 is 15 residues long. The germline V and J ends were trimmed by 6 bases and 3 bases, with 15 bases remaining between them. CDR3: CASRSANRDNQPQHF. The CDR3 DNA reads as TGCGCCAGCAGATCCGCAAACCGGGACAATCAGCCCCAGCATTTT.

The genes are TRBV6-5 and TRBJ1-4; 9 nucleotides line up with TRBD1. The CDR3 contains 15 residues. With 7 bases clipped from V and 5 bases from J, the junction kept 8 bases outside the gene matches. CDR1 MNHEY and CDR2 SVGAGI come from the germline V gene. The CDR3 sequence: CASKPSGTGNEKLFF. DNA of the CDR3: TGTGCCAGCAAACCATCCGGGACAGGGAATGAAAAACTGTTTTTT.

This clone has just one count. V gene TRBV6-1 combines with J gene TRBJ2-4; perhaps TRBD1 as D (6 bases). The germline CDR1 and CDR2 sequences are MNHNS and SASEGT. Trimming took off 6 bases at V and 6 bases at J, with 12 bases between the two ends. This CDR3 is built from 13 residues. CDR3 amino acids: CASSPGVVNIQYF. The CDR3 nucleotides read TGTGCCAGCAGCCCAGGGGTTGTAAACATTCAGTACTTC.

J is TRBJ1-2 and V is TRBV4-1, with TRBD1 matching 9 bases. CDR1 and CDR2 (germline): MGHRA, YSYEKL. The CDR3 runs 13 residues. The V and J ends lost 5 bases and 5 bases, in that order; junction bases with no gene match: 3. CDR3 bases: TGCGCCAGCAGCAAGGGACAGGGTTATGGCTACACCTTC. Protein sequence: CASSKGQGYGYTF.

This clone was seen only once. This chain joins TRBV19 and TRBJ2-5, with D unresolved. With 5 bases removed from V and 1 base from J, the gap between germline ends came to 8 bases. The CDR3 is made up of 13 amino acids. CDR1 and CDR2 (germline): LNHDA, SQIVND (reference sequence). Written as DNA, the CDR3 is TGTGCCAGTAGTGTTTTCCTCCAAGAGACCCAGTACTTC. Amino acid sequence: CASSVFLQETQYF.

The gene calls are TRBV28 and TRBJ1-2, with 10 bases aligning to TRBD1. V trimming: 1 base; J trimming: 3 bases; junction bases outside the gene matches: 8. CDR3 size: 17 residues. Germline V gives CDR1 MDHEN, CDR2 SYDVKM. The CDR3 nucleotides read TGTGCCAGCAGTTTATTTAATTTAGGGACAGGGGACTATGGCTACACCTTC. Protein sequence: CASSLFNLGTGDYGYTF.

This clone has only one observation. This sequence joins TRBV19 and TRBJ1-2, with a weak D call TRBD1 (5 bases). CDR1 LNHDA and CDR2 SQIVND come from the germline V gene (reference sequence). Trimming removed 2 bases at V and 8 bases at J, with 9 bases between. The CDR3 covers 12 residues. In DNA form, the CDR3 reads TGTGCCAGTAGTATATTCAAGGGGGGCTACACCTTC. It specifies CASSIFKGGYTF.

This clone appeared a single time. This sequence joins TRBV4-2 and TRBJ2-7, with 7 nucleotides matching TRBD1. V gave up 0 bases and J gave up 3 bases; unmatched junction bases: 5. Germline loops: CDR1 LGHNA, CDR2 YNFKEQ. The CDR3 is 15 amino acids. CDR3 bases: TGTGCCAGCAGCCAAGAAGAAGGGGGCTACTACGAGCAGTACTTC. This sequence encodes CASSQEEGGYYEQYF.

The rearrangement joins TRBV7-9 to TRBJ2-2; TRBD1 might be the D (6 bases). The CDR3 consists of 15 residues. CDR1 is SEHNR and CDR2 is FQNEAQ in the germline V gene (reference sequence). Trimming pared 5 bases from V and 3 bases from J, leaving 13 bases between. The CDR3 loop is CASSRGQTYTGELFF. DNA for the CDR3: TGTGCCAGCAGCCGCGGACAGACGTACACCGGGGAGCTGTTTTTT.

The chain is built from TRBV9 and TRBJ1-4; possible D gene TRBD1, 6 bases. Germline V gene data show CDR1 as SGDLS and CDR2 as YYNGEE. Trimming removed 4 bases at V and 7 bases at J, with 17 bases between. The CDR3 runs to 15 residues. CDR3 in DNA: TGTGCCAGCAGCCCAGGGGTCCGGGATGGTGAAAAACTGTTTTTT. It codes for CASSPGVRDGEKLFF.

The CDR3 is CATSRYSRGPRETQYF. The CDR3 nucleotides are TGTGCCACCAGCAGATACTCGCGGGGGCCTCGAGAGACCCAGTACTTC. V and J are TRBV15 and TRBJ2-5, with D perhaps matching TRBD2 (7 bases). V lost 2 bases, J lost 4 bases, and 17 bases lay in between. The length of the CDR3 is 16 residues. Per the germline V gene, CDR1 is LNHNV and CDR2 is YYDKDF (reference sequence).

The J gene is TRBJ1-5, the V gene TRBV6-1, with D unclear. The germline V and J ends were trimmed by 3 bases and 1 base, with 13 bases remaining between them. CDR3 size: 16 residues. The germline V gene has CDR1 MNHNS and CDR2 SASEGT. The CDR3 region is CASSEYGEASNQPQHF. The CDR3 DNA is TGTGCCAGCAGTGAGTACGGGGAGGCAAGCAATCAGCCCCAGCATTTT.

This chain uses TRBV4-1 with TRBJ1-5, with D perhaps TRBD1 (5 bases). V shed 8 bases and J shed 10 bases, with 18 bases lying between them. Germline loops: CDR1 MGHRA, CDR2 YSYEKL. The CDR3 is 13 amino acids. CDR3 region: CASWGGGGGPQHF. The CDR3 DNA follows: TGCGCCAGCTGGGGGGGTGGAGGAGGTCCCCAGCATTTT.

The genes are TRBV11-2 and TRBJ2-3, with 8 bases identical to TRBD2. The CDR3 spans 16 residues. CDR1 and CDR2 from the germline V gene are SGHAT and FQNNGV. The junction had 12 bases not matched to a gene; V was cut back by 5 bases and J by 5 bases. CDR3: CASSPEDGGAGDTQYF. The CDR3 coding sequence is TGTGCCAGCAGCCCAGAGGACGGGGGGGCGGGAGATACGCAGTATTTT.

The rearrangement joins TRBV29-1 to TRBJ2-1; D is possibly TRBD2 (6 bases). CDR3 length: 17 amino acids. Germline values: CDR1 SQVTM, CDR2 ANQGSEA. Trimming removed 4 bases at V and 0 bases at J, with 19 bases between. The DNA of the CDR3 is TGCAGCGTTGGAAGATTATCTAGCGACCGCTCCTACAATGAGCAGTTCTTC. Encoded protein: CSVGRLSSDRSYNEQFF.

The CDR3 protein is CASSLTGSYGYTF. CDR3 DNA sequence: TGTGCCAGCAGCTTGACAGGGTCCTATGGCTACACCTTC. The J gene is TRBJ1-2, the V gene TRBV5-6, with a possible D match to TRBD1 (6 bases). The CDR3 sequence is 13 residues long. V lost 1 base to trimming and J lost 4 bases, with 8 bases between them. Germline V gene lookup returns CDR1 SGHDT and CDR2 YYEEEE.

The CDR3 spells CASSASGGAVEQFF. The CDR3 nucleotides read TGTGCCAGTAGTGCTAGCGGGGGGGCCGTTGAGCAGTTCTTC. This chain joins TRBV19 and TRBJ2-1; 12 positions match TRBD2. Germline V gene lookup returns CDR1 LNHDA and CDR2 SQIVND (reference sequence). CDR3 size: 14 residues. V lost 5 bases and J lost 9; bases outside the gene matches: 5.

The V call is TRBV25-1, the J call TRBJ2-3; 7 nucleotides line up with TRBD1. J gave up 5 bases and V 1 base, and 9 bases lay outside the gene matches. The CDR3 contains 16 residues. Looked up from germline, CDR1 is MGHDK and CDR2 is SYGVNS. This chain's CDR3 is CASSESGTVFRDTQYF. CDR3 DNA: TGTGCCAGCAGTGAATCCGGGACAGTTTTCAGAGATACGCAGTATTTT.

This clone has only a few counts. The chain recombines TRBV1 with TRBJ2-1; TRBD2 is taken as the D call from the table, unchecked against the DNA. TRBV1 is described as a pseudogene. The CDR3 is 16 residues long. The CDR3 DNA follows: TGCACCAGCAGCCCATTTAGCGGGGGGGGCTACAATGAGCAGTTCTTC. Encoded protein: CTSSPFSGGGYNEQFF.

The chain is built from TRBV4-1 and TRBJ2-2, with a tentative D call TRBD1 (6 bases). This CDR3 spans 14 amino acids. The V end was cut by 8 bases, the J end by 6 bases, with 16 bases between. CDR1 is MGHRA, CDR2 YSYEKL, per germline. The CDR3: CASQQGVSSGELFF. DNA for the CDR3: TGCGCCAGCCAACAGGGTGTGTCATCCGGGGAGCTGTTTTTT.